This T cell receptor (beta chain) comes out of a study of blood T cell repertoires in COVID-19. While infection was still active, Seattle patients were enrolled and then followed longitudinally. Per the original methods: Counts of nucleated cells, estimated from reference gene primer amplification, were obtained. TCRdb's table, derived via immunoSEQ multiplex PCR, lists solely in-frame clones and lacks some. V, J and clone size are those of that table, while D and trimming were read from the DNA. The sample has hundreds of thousands of clones, 75% to 90% seen once. The germline V gene has CDR1 MNHEY and CDR2 SMNVEV (reference sequence). V lost 6 bases, J lost 0 bases, and 12 bases lay in between. This CDR3 spans 15 amino acids.

V gene TRBV27 combines with J gene TRBJ2-4; a possible D gene is TRBD1 (6 bases). The sequence was obtained from a woman aged 50 to 60 with COVID-19, enrolled during active disease. The sample comprised peripheral blood. The CDR3 coding sequence is TGTGCCAGCAGAACGAGACAGGTAGCCAAAAACATTCAGTACTTC. It translates to CASRTRQVAKNIQYF.